These 20 T cell receptor beta chains were all obtained from the same sample, sequenced in a study of T cells in Graves' hyperthyroidism and ophthalmopathy. Amplification targeted TCR beta CDR3 regions from RNA transcripts. First-round RT-PCR with HTBI primers amplified the TCR CDR3 region. TCRdb reanalysed the multiplex PCR reads using MiXCR and keeps one entry per CDR3 protein. This sample yields about 350,000 distinct CDR3 sequences, of which 11% to 15% are seen a single time; 20% to 25% belongs to the top ten. Sequenced input: blood. These receptor sequences come from a woman aged 25-40 years with Graves' hyperthyroidism.

This clonotype came up many times. The chain recombines TRBV12-3 or TRBV12-4 with TRBJ1-4; 9 bases line up with TRBD1. V lost 4 bases and J lost 5; bases outside the gene matches: 2. CDR3 length: 14 residues. The CDR3 DNA sequence: TGTGCCAGCAGTTCCGGACAGGGGAATGAAAAACTGTTTTTT. The encoded protein is CASSSGQGNEKLFF.

With regard to this clonotype: A much larger clone lies one base from this, so it may be a read error. Since no conserved phenylalanine or tryptophan closes the CDR3, a read error is the likely cause. It is unclear where the CDR3 begins or ends on the DNA, so no DNA is shown, and the CDR3 is as TCRdb lists it. This CDR3 reads CASSQGHGQPQHY. The chain combines TRBV3-2 with TRBJ1-5. TRBV3-2 is classified as a pseudogene. The CDR3 adds up to 13 amino acids, both ends counted.

The chain carries TRBV6-2 or TRBV6-3 and TRBJ2-6; 12 nucleotides match TRBD1. CDR3 size: 20 residues. With V trimmed by 5 bases and J by 0 bases, 11 bases remained unmatched. Germline CDR1 MNHEY, CDR2 SVGEGT. Here the CDR3 DNA reads TGTGCCAGCAGTACCGGGACAGGGGGCTGTATCGGCTCTGGGGCCAACGTCCTGACTTTC. Residues: CASSTGTGGCIGSGANVLTF.

The chain uses TRBV12-3 or TRBV12-4 and TRBJ1-6; a possible D gene is TRBD1 (5 bases). The CDR3 has 15 amino acids. Trimming stripped 4 bases from V and 5 bases from J, with 12 bases between. The CDR3 nucleotides read TGTGCCAGCAGTTATACCGGGACGAATAATTCACCCCTCCACTTT. As protein: CASSYTGTNNSPLHF.

The gene calls are TRBV5-4 and TRBJ2-1, with 7 bases matching TRBD1. The germline gives CDR1 SGHNT, CDR2 YYREEE (reference sequence). V lost 6 bases and J lost 1; bases outside the gene matches: 7. The CDR3 runs to 15 residues. CDR3 nucleotide sequence: TGTGCCAGCAATCTAGACAGGGTATCCTACAATGAGCAGTTCTTC. Protein sequence: CASNLDRVSYNEQFF.

The gene calls are TRBV10-3 and TRBJ2-7; 9 bases match TRBD2. V trimming: 0 bases; J trimming: 6 bases; junction bases outside the gene matches: 6. The CDR3 has 15 amino acids. Germline CDR1 is ENHRY and CDR2 is SYGVKD. This chain's CDR3 is CAISESGGRALEQYF. In DNA, the CDR3 is TGTGCCATCAGTGAGTCAGGCGGGAGGGCCCTCGAGCAGTACTTC.

This clonotype was counted between two and nine times. J is TRBJ1-2 and V is TRBV27, with a possible D match to TRBD1 (5 bases). V was clipped by 8 bases and J by 4 bases, with 20 bases between them. In germline, CDR1 is MNHEY, CDR2 SMNVEV (reference sequence). CDR3 length: 15 residues. The CDR3: CASRGRGGLSYGYTF. CDR3 sequence (DNA): TGTGCCAGCCGAGGGCGGGGCGGCCTCTCCTATGGCTACACCTTC.

This clonotype was observed once. This may be a read error, as it is one base from a much larger clone. The chain has TRBV6-5 and TRBJ2-1; TRBD2 matches 9 bases. The CDR3 has 16 residues. Trimming removed 0 bases from V and 10 bases from J; junction bases left unmatched: 10. CDR1 MNHEY and CDR2 SVGAGI come from the germline V gene. The CDR3, as DNA: TGTGCCAGCAGTTACTCGACATTAGCGGGAGCCTACGAGCAGTTCTTC. It yields the protein CASSYSTLAGAYEQFF.

The table lists this clonotype with a few counts. The rearrangement links TRBV2 to TRBJ2-5; a possible D gene is TRBD2 (6 bases). Trimming pared 2 bases from V and 5 bases from J, leaving 9 bases between. Germline CDR1 and CDR2: SNHLY and FYNNEI. The CDR3 is 13 amino acids. The CDR3 DNA reads as TGTGCCAGCAGTGAAAGGAGGGAGGAGACCCAGTACTTC. Translated: CASSERREETQYF.

This clonotype was found a few times. The chain couples TRBV19 to TRBJ1-6; 7 positions match TRBD1. CDR3 length: 17 residues. The junction had 16 bases not matched to a gene; V was cut back by 9 bases and J by 5 bases. The germline gives CDR1 LNHDA, CDR2 SQIVND (reference sequence). The CDR3 here is CASSFQGGKANNSPLHF. CDR3 DNA sequence: TGTGCCAGCTCCTTCCAGGGGGGAAAGGCCAATAATTCACCCCTCCACTTT.

Ten or more counts support this clonotype. The chain has TRBV2 and TRBJ2-3, with 7 bases fitting TRBD2. The V gene's germline CDR1 is SNHLY and CDR2 FYNNEI. CDR3 length: 15 amino acids. V was clipped by 7 bases and J by 1 base; unmatched bases: 8. DNA of the CDR3: TGTGCCAGCATAGTGGGAGGGCCGGGCACAGATACGCAGTATTTT. Translated, it gives CASIVGGPGTDTQYF. The complete variable domain, with remaining parts taken from reference TRBV2 and TRBJ2-3, reads EPEVTQTPSHQVTQMGQEVILRCVPISNHLYFYWYRQILGQKVEFLVSFYNNEISEKSEIFDDQFSVERPDGSNFTLKIRSTKLEDSAMYFCASIVGGPGTDTQYFGPGTRLTVL.

This clonotype was counted ten times or more. This sequence joins TRBV20-1 and TRBJ2-5, with D tentatively TRBD1 or TRBD2 (5 bases each). The CDR3 loop spans 13 amino acids. Trimming took 5 bases from V and 3 from J, leaving 13 bases between them. Germline V gene data show CDR1 as DFQATT and CDR2 as SNEGSKA (reference sequence). In nucleotides, the CDR3 is TGCAGTGCTGAAGGACTGGGGGAAGAGACCCAGTACTTC. The encoded protein is CSAEGLGEETQYF.

The chain has TRBV24-1 and TRBJ2-1, with TRBD2 identical over 10 bases. The V segment lost 1 base and the J segment 7 bases; nucleotides outside the gene matches: 3. In germline, CDR1 is KGHDR, CDR2 SFDVKD. The CDR3 has 15 residues. In DNA, the CDR3 is TGTGCCACCAGTGATTTTCAGACTAGCGGGAATGAGCAGTTCTTC. This gives the protein CATSDFQTSGNEQFF.

The CDR3 bases are TGTGCCAGCAGTTATGGGGGCGAGGGTTGGTACACCTTC. As protein: CASSYGGEGWYTF. The chain has TRBV6-5 and TRBJ1-2; D perhaps matches TRBD1 (6 bases). The V end was cut by 3 bases, the J end by 11 bases, with 16 bases between. This CDR3 contains 13 residues. The germline V gene has CDR1 MNHEY and CDR2 SVGAGI.

This clonotype was found a few times. The CDR3 coding sequence is TGTGCCAGCAGCTTGGGATCAGGGATCTACGAGCAGTACTTC. This codes for CASSLGSGIYEQYF. The rearrangement links TRBV5-6 to TRBJ2-7; TRBD1 might be the D (5 bases). CDR3 length equals 14 residues. Germline CDR1 reads SGHDT; CDR2 reads YYEEEE. The V and J ends lost 0 bases and 3 bases respectively, with 10 bases between them.

The chain is built from TRBV5-5 and TRBJ1-1; D is uncertain. Germline V gene data show CDR1 as SGHKS and CDR2 as YYEKEE (reference sequence). The length of the CDR3 is 14 residues. V was trimmed by 7 bases and J by 2 bases, leaving 15 bases between them. The CDR3 sequence: CASPTVKDNTEAFF. For the CDR3, the DNA is TGTGCCAGCCCCACTGTCAAAGATAACACTGAAGCTTTCTTT. The full variable domain, with the rest looked up from reference TRBV5-5 and TRBJ1-1, is DAGVTQSPTHLIKTRGQQVTLRCSPISGHKSVSWYQQVLGQGPQFIFQYYEKEERGRGNFPDRFSARQFPNYSSELNVNALLLGDSALYLCASPTVKDNTEAFFGQGTRLTVV.

The sample holds a few counts of this clonotype. The chain is built from TRBV7-9 and TRBJ2-4; no definite D call. The V gene lost 5 bases and the J gene lost 6 bases, with 2 bases spanning the gap. CDR1 is SEHNR, CDR2 FQNEAQ, per germline (reference sequence). The CDR3 sequence is 10 residues long. The CDR3 nucleotides are TGTGCCAGCAGCGGAAACATTCAGTACTTC. It codes for CASSGNIQYF. The entire variable domain, with the rest obtained from reference TRBV7-9 and TRBJ2-4, is as follows: DTGVSQNPRHKITKRGQNVTFRCDPISEHNRLYWYRQTLGQGPEFLTYFQNEAQLEKSRLLSDRFSAERPKGSFSTLEIQRTEQGDSAMYLCASSGNIQYFGAGTRLSVL.

This clonotype has a count of ten or more. The chain recombines TRBV20-1 with TRBJ2-7, with 9 nucleotides matching TRBD2. Germline assignment: CDR1 DFQATT and CDR2 SNEGSKA (reference sequence). The CDR3 contains 15 residues. Trimming removed 0 bases from V and 2 bases from J; junction bases left unmatched: 5. The CDR3 nucleotides are TGCAGTGCTAGAGATTCGACTAGCGGCACCTACGAGCAGTACTTC. Protein product: CSARDSTSGTYEQYF.

This sequence joins TRBV5-5 and TRBJ1-3, with 7 positions matching TRBD1. Trimming cost V 2 bases and J 0 bases; bases outside gene matches: 5. The length of the CDR3 is 16 residues. CDR1 is SGHKS, CDR2 YYEKEE, per germline (reference sequence). Here the CDR3 DNA reads TGTGCCAGCAGCTTCAACAGGGGCTTCTCTGGAAACACCATATATTTT. Its protein product is CASSFNRGFSGNTIYF. Drawing the rest from reference TRBV5-5 and TRBJ1-3, the complete variable domain is DAGVTQSPTHLIKTRGQQVTLRCSPISGHKSVSWYQQVLGQGPQFIFQYYEKEERGRGNFPDRFSARQFPNYSSELNVNALLLGDSALYLCASSFNRGFSGNTIYFGEGSWLTVV.

This clonotype was seen only a few times. The V and J genes are TRBV12-3 or TRBV12-4 and TRBJ1-2; maybe TRBD1 (6 bases). The CDR3 extends over 15 amino acids. The ends were cut back, 5 bases at V and 0 bases at J, with 13 bases in the middle. CDR3 DNA sequence: TGTGCCAGCAGTCCGACAGGAGATACTAACTATGGCTACACCTTC. Amino acid sequence: CASSPTGDTNYGYTF.